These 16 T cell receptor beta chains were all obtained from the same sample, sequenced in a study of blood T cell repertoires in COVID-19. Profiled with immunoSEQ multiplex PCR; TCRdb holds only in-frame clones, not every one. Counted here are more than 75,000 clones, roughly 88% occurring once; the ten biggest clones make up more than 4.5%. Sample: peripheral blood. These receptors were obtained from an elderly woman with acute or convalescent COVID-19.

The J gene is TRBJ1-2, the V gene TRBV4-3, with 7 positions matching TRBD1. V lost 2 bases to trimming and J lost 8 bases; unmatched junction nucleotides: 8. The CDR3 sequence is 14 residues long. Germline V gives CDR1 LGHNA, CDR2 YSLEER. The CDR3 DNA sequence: TGCGCCAGCAGCCAAACTGACAGGGTTAGGGGCTACACCTTC. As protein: CASSQTDRVRGYTF.

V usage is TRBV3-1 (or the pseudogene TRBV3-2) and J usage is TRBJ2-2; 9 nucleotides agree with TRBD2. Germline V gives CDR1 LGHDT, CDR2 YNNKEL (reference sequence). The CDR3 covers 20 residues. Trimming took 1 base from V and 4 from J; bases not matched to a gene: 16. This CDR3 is CASSQGGSGRLRWSTGELFF. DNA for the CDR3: TGTGCCAGCAGCCAAGGGGGTAGCGGGAGATTGAGGTGGAGCACCGGGGAGCTGTTTTTT.

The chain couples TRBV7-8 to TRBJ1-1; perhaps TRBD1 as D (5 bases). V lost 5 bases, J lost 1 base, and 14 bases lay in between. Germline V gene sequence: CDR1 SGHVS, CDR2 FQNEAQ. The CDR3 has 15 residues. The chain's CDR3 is CASSHIDRQNTEAFF. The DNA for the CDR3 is TGTGCCAGCAGCCACATCGACAGACAGAACACTGAAGCTTTCTTT.

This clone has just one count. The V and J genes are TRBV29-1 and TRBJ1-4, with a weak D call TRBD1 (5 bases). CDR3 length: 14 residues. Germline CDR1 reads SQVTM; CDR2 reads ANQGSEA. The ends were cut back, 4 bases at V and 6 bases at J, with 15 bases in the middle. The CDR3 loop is CSVGRGWDDEKLFF. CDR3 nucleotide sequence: TGCAGCGTTGGACGGGGGTGGGACGATGAAAAACTGTTTTTT.

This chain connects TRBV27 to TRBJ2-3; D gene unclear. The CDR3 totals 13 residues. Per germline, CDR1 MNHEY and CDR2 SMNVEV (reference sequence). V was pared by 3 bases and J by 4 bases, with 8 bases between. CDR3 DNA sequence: TGTGCCAGCAGTTTCATGGCCGCAGATACGCAGTATTTT. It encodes CASSFMAADTQYF.

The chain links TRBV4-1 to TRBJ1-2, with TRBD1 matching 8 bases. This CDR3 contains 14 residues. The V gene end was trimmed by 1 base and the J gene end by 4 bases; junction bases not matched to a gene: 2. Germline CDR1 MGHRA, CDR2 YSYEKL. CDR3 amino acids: CASSQVDRAYGYTF. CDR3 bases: TGCGCCAGCAGCCAAGTGGACAGGGCCTATGGCTACACCTTC.

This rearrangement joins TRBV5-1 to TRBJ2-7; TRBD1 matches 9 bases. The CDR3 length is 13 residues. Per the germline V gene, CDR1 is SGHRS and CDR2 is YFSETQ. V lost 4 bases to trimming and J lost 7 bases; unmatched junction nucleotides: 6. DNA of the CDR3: TGCGCCAGCAGCCTCGGACAGGGGTCGGAGCAGTACTTC. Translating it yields CASSLGQGSEQYF.

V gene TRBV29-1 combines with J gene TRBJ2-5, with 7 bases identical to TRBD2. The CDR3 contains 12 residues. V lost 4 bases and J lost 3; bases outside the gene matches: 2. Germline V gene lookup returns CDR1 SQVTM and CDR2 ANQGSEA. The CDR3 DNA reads TGCAGCGTTGTGCGGGGGAAAGAGACCCAGTACTTC. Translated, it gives CSVVRGKETQYF.

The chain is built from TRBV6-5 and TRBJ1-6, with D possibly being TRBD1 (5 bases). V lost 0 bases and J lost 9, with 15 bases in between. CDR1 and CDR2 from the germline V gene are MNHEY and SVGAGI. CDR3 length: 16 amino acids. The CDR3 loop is CASSYSLGAGSSPLHF. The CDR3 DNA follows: TGTGCCAGCAGTTACTCGTTAGGGGCCGGGAGTTCACCCCTCCACTTT.

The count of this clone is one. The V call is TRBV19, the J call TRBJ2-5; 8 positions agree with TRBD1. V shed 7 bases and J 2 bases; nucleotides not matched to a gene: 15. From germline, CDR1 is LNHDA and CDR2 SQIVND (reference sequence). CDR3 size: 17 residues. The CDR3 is CASKNRISGTGQETQYF. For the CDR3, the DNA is TGTGCCAGTAAAAATAGGATATCAGGGACAGGTCAAGAGACCCAGTACTTC.

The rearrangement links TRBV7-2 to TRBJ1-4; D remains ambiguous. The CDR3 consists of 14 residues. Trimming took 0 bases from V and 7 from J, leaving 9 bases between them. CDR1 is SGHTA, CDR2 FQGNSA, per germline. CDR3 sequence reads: CASSLAGVGEKLFF. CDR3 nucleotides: TGTGCCAGCAGCTTAGCCGGGGTGGGTGAAAAACTGTTTTTT.

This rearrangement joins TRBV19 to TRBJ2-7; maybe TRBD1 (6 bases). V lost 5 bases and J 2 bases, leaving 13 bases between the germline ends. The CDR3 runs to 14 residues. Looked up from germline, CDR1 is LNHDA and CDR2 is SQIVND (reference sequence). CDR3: CASSLRQAPYEQYF. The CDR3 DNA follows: TGTGCCAGTAGTCTACGACAGGCCCCCTACGAGCAGTACTTC.

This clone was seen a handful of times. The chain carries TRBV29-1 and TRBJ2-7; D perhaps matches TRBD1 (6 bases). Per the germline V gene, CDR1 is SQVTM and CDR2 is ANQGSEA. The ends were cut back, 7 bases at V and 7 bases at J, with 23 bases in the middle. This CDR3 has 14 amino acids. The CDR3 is CSALFTGLRREQYF. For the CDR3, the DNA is TGCAGCGCCTTATTTACAGGGCTGCGGAGGGAGCAGTACTTC.

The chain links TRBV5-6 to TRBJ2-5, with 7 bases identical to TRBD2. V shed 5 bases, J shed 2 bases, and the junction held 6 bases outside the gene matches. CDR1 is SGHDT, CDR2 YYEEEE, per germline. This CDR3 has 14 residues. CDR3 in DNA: TGTGCCAGCAGGCCCCGGGGAGGGCAAGAGACCCAGTACTTC. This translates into CASRPRGGQETQYF.

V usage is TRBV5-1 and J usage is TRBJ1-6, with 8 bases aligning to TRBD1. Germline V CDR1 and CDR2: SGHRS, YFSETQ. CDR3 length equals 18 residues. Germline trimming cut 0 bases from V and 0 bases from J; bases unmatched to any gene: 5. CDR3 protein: CASSLAYRGASYNSPLHF. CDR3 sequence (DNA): TGCGCCAGCAGCTTGGCTTACAGGGGGGCCTCCTATAATTCACCCCTCCACTTT.

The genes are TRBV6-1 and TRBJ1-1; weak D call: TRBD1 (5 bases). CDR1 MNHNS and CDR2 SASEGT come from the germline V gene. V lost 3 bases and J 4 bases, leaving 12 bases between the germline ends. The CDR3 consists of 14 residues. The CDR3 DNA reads TGTGCCAGCAGTGACGCGATGGGGGGCACTGAAGCTTTCTTT. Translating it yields CASSDAMGGTEAFF.